The source of this TCR beta chain is a study of technical replicates of blood from several donors. V was pared by 6 bases and J by 2 bases, with 10 bases of the junction left unmatched. This CDR3 is 16 amino acids long. Germline assignment: CDR1 MNHEY and CDR2 SMNVEV (reference sequence). Profiled with immunoSEQ multiplex PCR; TCRdb holds only in-frame clones, not every one. The repertoire holds 65,000 to 85,000 clones, approximately 94% seen once, with 0.3% to 0.45% in the top ten. This receptor was obtained from a human donor in good health. J is TRBJ2-5 and V is TRBV27; 9 bases line up with TRBD1. The sequencing sample was made of T cells isolated from PBMCs. The CDR3 sequence: CASSPFRDRDQETQYF. The CDR3 DNA sequence: TGTGCCAGCAGCCCTTTCCGGGACAGGGATCAAGAGACCCAGTACTTC.